The clone carrying this T cell receptor (beta chain) came up a few times. The PCR was carried out with 60 Vbeta primers and 13 Jbeta primers. This table comes from immunoSEQ multiplex PCR, and its TCRdb copy is limited to in-frame clones, with some not included. The data contain some 160,000 clones, 60% to 85% of them singletons. The data were taken from a study of cytomegalovirus exposure and HLA in healthy donors. This CDR3 is 16 amino acids long. With V trimmed by 4 bases and J by 8 bases, 10 bases remained unmatched. Germline values: CDR1 SGHNT, CDR2 YYREEE (reference sequence). The chain uses TRBV5-4 and TRBJ1-6; 9 positions match TRBD1. Sequenced: PBMCs. This sequence originates from a woman in her twenties or thirties in good health and CMV-seronegative. The CDR3 loop reads CASSLGTGRNDSPLHF. The CDR3 nucleotides read TGTGCCAGCAGCCTCGGGACAGGGCGAAATGATTCACCCCTCCACTTT.